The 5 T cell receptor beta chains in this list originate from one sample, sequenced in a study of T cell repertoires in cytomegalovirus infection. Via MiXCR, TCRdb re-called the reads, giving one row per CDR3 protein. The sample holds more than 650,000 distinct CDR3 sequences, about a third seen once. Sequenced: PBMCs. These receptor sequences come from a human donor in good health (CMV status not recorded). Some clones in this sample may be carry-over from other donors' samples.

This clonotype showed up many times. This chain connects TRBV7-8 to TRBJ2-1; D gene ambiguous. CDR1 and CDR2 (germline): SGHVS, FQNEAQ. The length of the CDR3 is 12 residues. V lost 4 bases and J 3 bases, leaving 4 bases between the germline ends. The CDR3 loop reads CASSSNYNEQFF. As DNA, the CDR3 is TGTGCCAGCAGCTCAAACTACAATGAGCAGTTCTTC.

CDR3 protein: CASSPSYKHYTEAFF. As DNA, the CDR3 is TGTGCCAGCAGCCCCTCTTACAAACACTACACTGAAGCTTTCTTT. The rearrangement links TRBV11-3 to TRBJ1-1, with D unclear. Germline-derived CDR1 and CDR2 are SGHNT and YENEEA. V lost 5 bases and J lost 3, with 16 bases in between. This CDR3 has 15 residues.

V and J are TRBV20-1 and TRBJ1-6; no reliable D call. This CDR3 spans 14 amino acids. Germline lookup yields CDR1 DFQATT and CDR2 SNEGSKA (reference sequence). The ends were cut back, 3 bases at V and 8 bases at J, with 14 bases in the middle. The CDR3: CSARAGGYDSPLHF. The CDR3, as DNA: TGCAGTGCTAGGGCAGGCGGGTACGATTCACCCCTCCACTTT.

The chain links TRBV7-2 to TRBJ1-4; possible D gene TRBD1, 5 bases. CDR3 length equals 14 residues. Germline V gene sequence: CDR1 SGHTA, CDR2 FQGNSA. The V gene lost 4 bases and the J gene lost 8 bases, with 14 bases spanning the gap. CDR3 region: CASSWGGGMEKLFF. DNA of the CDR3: TGTGCCAGCAGCTGGGGGGGGGGGATGGAAAAACTGTTTTTT.

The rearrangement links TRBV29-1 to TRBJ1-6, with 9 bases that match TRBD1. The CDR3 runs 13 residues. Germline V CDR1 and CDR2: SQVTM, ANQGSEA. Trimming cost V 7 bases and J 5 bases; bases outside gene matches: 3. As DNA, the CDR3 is TGCAGCGCCCGACAGGGGGATAATTCACCCCTCCACTTT. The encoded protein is CSARQGDNSPLHF.